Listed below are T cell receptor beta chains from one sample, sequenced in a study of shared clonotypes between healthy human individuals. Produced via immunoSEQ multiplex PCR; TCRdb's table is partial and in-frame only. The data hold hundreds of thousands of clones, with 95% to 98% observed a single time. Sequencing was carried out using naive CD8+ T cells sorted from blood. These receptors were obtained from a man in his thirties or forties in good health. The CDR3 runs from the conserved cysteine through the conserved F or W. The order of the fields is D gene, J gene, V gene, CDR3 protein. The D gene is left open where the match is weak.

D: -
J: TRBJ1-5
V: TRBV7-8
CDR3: CASSLRKVQPQHF

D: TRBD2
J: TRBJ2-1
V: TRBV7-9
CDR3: CASSQGTSGNLIF

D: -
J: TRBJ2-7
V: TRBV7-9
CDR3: CASSLSADYEQYF

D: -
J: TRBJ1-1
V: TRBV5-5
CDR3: CASSRQRNTEAFF

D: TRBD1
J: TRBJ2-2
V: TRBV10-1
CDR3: CASSENRGRDGELFF

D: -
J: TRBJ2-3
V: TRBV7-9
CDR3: CASSKHATSTDTQYF

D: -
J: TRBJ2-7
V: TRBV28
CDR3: CASRPGRAHEQYF

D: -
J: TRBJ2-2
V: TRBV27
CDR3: CASSPLGGGWTGELFF

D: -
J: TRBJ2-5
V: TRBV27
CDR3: CASSLSAHRDQYF

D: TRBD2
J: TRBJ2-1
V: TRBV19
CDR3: CASNSGTSVYNEQFF

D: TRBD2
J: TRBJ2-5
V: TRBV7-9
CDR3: CASSLAPSGSETQYF

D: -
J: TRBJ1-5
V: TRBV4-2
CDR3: CASNQEAGINQPQHF

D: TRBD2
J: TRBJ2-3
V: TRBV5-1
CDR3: CASSTGTSGRLADTQYF

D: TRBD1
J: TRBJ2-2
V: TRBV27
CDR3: CASSVGQGITGELFF

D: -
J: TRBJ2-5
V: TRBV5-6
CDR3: CASSPGDSQKGTQYF

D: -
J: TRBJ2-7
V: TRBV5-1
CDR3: CASTSIGGGEQYF

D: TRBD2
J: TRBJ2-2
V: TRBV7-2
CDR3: CASSLVLAGYGSDGELFF

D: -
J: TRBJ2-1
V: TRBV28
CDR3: CASSLRVSSYNEQFF

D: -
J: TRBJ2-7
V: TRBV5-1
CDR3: CASSLGLGSTDEQYF

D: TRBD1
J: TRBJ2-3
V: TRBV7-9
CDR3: CASSLPGQGSSTDTQYF

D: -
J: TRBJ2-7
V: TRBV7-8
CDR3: CASSLADSTGFGEQYF

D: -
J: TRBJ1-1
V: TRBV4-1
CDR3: CASSQGLGGWAFF

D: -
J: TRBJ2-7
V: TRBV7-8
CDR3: CASSLARDSYEQYF

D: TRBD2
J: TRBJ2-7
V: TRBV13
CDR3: CASSLGLAGTYEQYF

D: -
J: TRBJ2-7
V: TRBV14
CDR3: CASSQGWDKVSYEQYF

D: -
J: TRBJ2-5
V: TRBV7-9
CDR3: CASSLYLAVIQETQYF

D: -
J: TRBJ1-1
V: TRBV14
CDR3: CASSRVGVIEAFF

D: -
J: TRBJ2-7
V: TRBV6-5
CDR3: CASSYSTEQYF

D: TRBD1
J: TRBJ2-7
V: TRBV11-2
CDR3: CASSQGQANSYEQYF

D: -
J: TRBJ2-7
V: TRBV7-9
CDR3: CASSSTHEQYF

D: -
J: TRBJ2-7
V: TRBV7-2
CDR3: CASSLLLQGGSVYEQYF

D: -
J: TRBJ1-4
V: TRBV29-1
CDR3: CSVYGDSTTNEKLFF

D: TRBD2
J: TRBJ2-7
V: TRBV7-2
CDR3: CASSLAGAYEQYF

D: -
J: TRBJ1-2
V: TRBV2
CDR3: CASKNPNYGYTF

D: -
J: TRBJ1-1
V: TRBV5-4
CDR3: CASSLVGERTEAFF

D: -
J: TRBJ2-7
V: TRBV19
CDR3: CASSMTGTKGYEQYF

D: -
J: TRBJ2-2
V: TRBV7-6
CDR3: CASSLNVYLNTGELFF

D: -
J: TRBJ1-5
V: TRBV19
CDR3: CASSILGSNNQPQHF

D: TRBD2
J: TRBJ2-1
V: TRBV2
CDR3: CASSEGTSGSLEQFF

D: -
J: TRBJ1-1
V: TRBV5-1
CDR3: CASADPHLTGTENTEAFF

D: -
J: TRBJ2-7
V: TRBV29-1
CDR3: CSVVDRGDGYEQYF